This is a list of T cell receptor beta chains from one sample in a study of blood T cell repertoires in COVID-19. The method was immunoSEQ multiplex PCR; TCRdb's version includes in-frame clones alone and lacks a portion of them. The data contain some 290,000 clones, roughly 91% of them singletons. Sequencing was carried out using peripheral blood. The receptor set was obtained from a woman aged 25 to 45 with COVID-19, enrolled during active disease. CDR3s include the opening cysteine and the closing phenylalanine or tryptophan. The D gene is left open where the match is weak. The size field is filled for only some rows; it gives once, few, many or a size class.

- | TRBJ1-2 | TRBV28 | - | TGTGCCAGCAGTTTCCATAGGGGCTATGGCTACACCTTC | CASSFHRGYGYTF
- | TRBJ1-1 | TRBV5-1 | TRBD1 | TGCGCCAGCAGCTTCCGACAGGGGAAGACTGAAGCTTTCTTT | CASSFRQGKTEAFF
- | TRBJ1-6 | TRBV10-3 | - | TGTGCCACGGCCGAGGGGGGGAGCAATTCACCCCTCCACTTT | CATAEGGSNSPLHF
- | TRBJ2-5 | TRBV2 | - | TGTGCCAGCAGGGGGGCCGAGACCCAGTACTTC | CASRGAETQYF
- | TRBJ2-1 | TRBV10-3 | TRBD2 | TGTGCAAATAGCGGGGGAACCTACAATGAGCAGTTCTTC | CANSGGTYNEQFF
- | TRBJ2-1 | TRBV4-2 | TRBD2 | TGTGCCAGCAGCCAGAGAATCGGGACTAGCTACGATGAGCAGTTCTTC | CASSQRIGTSYDEQFF
few | TRBJ1-3 | TRBV2 | TRBD1 | TGTGCCAGCCTGGCAACCCAGGGCAGGGGGTCTGGAAACACCATATATTTT | CASLATQGRGSGNTIYF
- | TRBJ1-2 | TRBV5-1 | TRBD1 | TGCGCCAGCAGCCGGGGACAGGGAAACTATGGCTACACCTTC | CASSRGQGNYGYTF
- | TRBJ2-1 | TRBV9 | TRBD2 | TGTGCCAGCAGCGTAGGGACTAGCGGGGATTACAATGAGCAGTTCTTC | CASSVGTSGDYNEQFF
- | TRBJ1-4 | TRBV18 | - | TGTGCCAGCTCACCACGGCAGTCAACTAATGAAAAACTGTTTTTT | CASSPRQSTNEKLFF
- | TRBJ2-1 | TRBV6-5 | TRBD1 | TGTGCCAGCAGTTACGGGGACAGGGGAAGGAATGAGCAGTTCTTC | CASSYGDRGRNEQFF
- | TRBJ2-7 | TRBV11-2 | - | TGTGCCAGCAGCCTTGGGGGGGCCTATCCATCCTACGAGCAGTACTTC | CASSLGGAYPSYEQYF
- | TRBJ2-1 | TRBV27 | TRBD2 | TGTGCCAGCAGTTCGGAAAGCGGGGGGGCTAATGAGCAGTTCTTC | CASSSESGGANEQFF
- | TRBJ1-5 | TRBV2 | - | TGTGCCAGCAGTGAGGGGGGGCCCAATCAGCCCCAGCATTTT | CASSEGGPNQPQHF
- | TRBJ1-3 | TRBV5-1 | - | TGCGCCAACCACAGGAACTCTGGAAACACCATATATTTT | CANHRNSGNTIYF
- | TRBJ1-6 | TRBV7-9 | - | TGTGCCAGCAGCGGGGAGGGGGGGAGGAATTCACCCCTCCACTTT | CASSGEGGRNSPLHF
- | TRBJ2-2 | TRBV3-1/TRBV3-2 | TRBD1 | TGTGCCAGCGACAGGGAATATACCGGGGAGCTGTTTTTT | CASDREYTGELFF
- | TRBJ2-1 | TRBV5-4 | TRBD2 | TGTGCCAGCACCCCGAAAATTAGACTAGCGGAGTACAATGAGCAGTTCTTC | CASTPKIRLAEYNEQFF
- | TRBJ2-5 | TRBV2 | TRBD1 | TGTGCCAGCAGACAGGGGGCCGAAGAGACCCAGTACTTC | CASRQGAEETQYF
once | TRBJ2-5 | TRBV5-1 | - | TGCGCCAGCAGCTTTGGTAGCCCCAGCGGGGAGACCCAGTACTTC | CASSFGSPSGETQYF
- | TRBJ1-5 | TRBV28 | - | TGTGCCACCTTACAGGGTTCTGAGCCCCAGCATTTT | CATLQGSEPQHF
once | TRBJ1-3 | TRBV3-1/TRBV3-2 | - | TGTGCCAGCAGCCAAGGTCGACAGGGAAACACCATATATTTT | CASSQGRQGNTIYF
- | TRBJ2-7 | TRBV14 | TRBD1 | TGTGCCAGCAGCCAAGATCTTGGACAGGGGCCCCCTGAGCAGTACTTC | CASSQDLGQGPPEQYF
- | TRBJ2-2 | TRBV12-5 | TRBD2 | TGTGCTAGTGGGTTACTAGCGGGGGGCCTCAACACCGGGGAGCTGTTTTTT | CASGLLAGGLNTGELFF
- | TRBJ1-2 | TRBV14 | TRBD1 | TGTGCCAGCAGTACAGGGGTGTGGTATGGCTACACCTTC | CASSTGVWYGYTF
- | TRBJ2-7 | TRBV7-9 | - | TGTGCCAGCAGGCAACAGGACCCCTACGAGCAGTACTTC | CASRQQDPYEQYF
- | TRBJ1-3 | TRBV23-1 | - | TGCGCCAGCAGTCTACGGGGGTCGCCTGGAAACACCATATATTTT | CASSLRGSPGNTIYF
- | TRBJ1-1 | TRBV2 | TRBD1 | TGTGCCACTCTACAGGGGAATGCTTTCTTT | CATLQGNAFF
once | TRBJ2-3 | TRBV7-9 | - | TGTGCCAGCAGCTTAGCGGGGGGACTTAGCACAGATACGCAGTATTTT | CASSLAGGLSTDTQYF
- | TRBJ2-7 | TRBV11-2 | TRBD1 | TGTGCCAGCTCCGACCTGGGAAGGACAGGGGACGAGCAGTACTTC | CASSDLGRTGDEQYF
- | TRBJ1-1 | TRBV7-6 | TRBD1 | TGTGCCAGCAGCGCTAGCCGGGACAGGGGGCTCATGAACACTGAAGCTTTCTTT | CASSASRDRGLMNTEAFF
once | TRBJ2-7 | TRBV27 | TRBD1 | TGTGCCAGCAGTTTATCGACAGGACAGGGGTACGAGCAGTACTTC | CASSLSTGQGYEQYF
- | TRBJ2-2 | TRBV28 | TRBD1 | TGTGCCAGCAGTTTGTTTGGGACAGGGGGCACCGGGGAGCTGTTTTTT | CASSLFGTGGTGELFF
many | TRBJ1-2 | TRBV7-2 | - | TGTGCCAGCAGCTTAGTGGCAGGGAGGTACTATGGCTACACCTTC | CASSLVAGRYYGYTF
few | TRBJ2-7 | TRBV27 | - | TGTGCCAGCAGCAAGAGGAAGGGGGAGCAGTACTTC | CASSKRKGEQYF
- | TRBJ2-7 | TRBV11-2 | TRBD2 | TGTGCCAGCAGCTTAGGCGGGGGGTCCTACGAGCAGTACTTC | CASSLGGGSYEQYF
- | TRBJ1-4 | TRBV23-1 | - | TGCGCCAGCAGTCAATCATCAGGGGCAAAGGGTGAAAAACTGTTTTTT | CASSQSSGAKGEKLFF
- | TRBJ2-2 | TRBV19 | - | TGTGCCAGTAGTACCCGTGCCGGGGAGCTGTTTTTT | CASSTRAGELFF
- | TRBJ2-7 | TRBV3-1/TRBV3-2 | - | TGTGCCAGCAGCCAAGGACTTCTACTCTACGAGCAGTACTTC | CASSQGLLLYEQYF
- | TRBJ2-7 | TRBV18 | TRBD2 | TGTGCCAGCTCAGCGAGTAGCGGGAGCCTCTACGAGCAGTACTTC | CASSASSGSLYEQYF
- | TRBJ2-3 | TRBV10-3 | - | TGTGCCATCGCGGAGGGTTGGGAAACAGATACGCAGTATTTT | CAIAEGWETDTQYF
once | TRBJ1-2 | TRBV14 | TRBD1 | TGTGCCAGCAGCCCCTTTGGGACAGGGTATGGCTACACCTTC | CASSPFGTGYGYTF
- | TRBJ2-2 | TRBV7-9 | - | TGTGCCAGCAGCACAAGCGGGTACACCGGGGAGCTGTTTTTT | CASSTSGYTGELFF
- | TRBJ1-2 | TRBV11-2 | - | TGTGCCAGCAGCTTAGACGGCGGGCGGGGAGGGTATGGCTACACCTTC | CASSLDGGRGGYGYTF
- | TRBJ2-4 | TRBV4-1 | TRBD2 | TGCGCCAGCAGCCAAGACCGGCTAGCGGGGCAAAACATTCAGTACTTC | CASSQDRLAGQNIQYF
few | TRBJ2-7 | TRBV18 | TRBD2 | TGTGCCAGCTCACCGGGGGGAGGGTACGAGCAGTACTTC | CASSPGGGYEQYF
- | TRBJ2-2 | TRBV6-6 | TRBD1 | TGTGCCAGCTGCCATCGACAGGGGAACACCGGGGAGCTGTTTTTT | CASCHRQGNTGELFF
- | TRBJ2-7 | TRBV6-6 | - | TGTGCCAGCAGTTTCCTGGGGGGGCTCAATTACGAGCAGTACTTC | CASSFLGGLNYEQYF
- | TRBJ2-7 | TRBV3-1/TRBV3-2 | - | TGTGCCAGCAGCCAATCACGGGGTATCTACGAGCAGTACTTC | CASSQSRGIYEQYF